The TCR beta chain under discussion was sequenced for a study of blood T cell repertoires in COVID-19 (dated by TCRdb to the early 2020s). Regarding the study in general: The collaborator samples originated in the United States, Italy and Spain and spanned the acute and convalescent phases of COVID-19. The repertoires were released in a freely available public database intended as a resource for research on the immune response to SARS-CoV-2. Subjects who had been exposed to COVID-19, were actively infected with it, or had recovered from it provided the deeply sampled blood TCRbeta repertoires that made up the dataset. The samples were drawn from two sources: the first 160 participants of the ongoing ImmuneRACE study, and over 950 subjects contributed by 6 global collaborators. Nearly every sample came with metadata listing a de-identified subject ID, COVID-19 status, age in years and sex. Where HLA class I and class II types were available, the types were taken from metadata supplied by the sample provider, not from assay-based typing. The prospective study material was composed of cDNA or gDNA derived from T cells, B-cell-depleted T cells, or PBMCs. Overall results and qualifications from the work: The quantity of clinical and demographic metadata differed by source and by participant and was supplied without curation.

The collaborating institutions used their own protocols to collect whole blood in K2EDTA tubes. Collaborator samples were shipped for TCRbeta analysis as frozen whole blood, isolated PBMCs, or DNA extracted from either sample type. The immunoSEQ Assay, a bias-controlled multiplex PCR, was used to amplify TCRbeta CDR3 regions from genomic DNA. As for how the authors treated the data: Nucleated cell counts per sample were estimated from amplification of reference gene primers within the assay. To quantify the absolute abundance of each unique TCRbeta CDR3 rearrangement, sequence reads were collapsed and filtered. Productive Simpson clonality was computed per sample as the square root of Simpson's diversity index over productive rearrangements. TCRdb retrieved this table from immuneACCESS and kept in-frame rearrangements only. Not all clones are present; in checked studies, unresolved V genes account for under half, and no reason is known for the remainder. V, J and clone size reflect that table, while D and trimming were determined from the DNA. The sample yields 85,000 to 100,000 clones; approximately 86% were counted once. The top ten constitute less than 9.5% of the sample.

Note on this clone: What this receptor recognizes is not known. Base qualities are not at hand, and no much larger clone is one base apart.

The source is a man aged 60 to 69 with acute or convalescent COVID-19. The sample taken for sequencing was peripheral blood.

In nucleotides, the sequence is TGTGCCAGTTTGAACCAGGGGGCTAACTATGGCTACACCTTC. Translation gives CASLNQGANYGYTF. This chain is built from TRBV19 and TRBJ1-2, with 7 junctional bases fitting TRBD1. Sequences LNHDA (CDR1) and SQIVND (CDR2) are obtained from the germline V gene (reference sequence). The CDR3, from cysteine to phenylalanine, totals 14 residues. The sequence is cut down to CDR3 DNA, 42 bases in frame from base 1. Trimming removed 8 bases from V and 0 bases from J; the gene matches leave 6 bases unexplained.